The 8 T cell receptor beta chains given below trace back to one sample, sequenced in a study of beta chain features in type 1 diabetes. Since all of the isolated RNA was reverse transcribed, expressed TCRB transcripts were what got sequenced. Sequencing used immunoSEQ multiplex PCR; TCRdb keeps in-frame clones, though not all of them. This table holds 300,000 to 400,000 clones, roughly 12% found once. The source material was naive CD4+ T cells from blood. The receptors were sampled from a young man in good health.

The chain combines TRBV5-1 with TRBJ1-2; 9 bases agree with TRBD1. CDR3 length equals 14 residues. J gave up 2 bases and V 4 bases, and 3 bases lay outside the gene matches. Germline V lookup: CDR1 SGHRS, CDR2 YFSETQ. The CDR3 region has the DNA TGCGCCAGCAGCGACGGACAGGGGAACTATGGCTACACCTTC. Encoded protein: CASSDGQGNYGYTF.

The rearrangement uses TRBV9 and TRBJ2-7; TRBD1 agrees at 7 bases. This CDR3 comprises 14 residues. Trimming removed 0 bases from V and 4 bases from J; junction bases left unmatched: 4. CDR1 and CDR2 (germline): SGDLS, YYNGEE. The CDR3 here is CASSVGNRGYEQYF. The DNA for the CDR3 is TGTGCCAGCAGCGTAGGTAACAGGGGATACGAGCAGTACTTC.

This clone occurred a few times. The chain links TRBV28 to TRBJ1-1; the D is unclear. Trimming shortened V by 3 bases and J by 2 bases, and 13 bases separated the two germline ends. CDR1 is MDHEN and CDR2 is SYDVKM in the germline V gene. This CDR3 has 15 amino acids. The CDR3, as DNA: TGTGCCAGCAGTTTCCTGGGAGACGGAAACACTGAAGCTTTCTTT. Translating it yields CASSFLGDGNTEAFF.

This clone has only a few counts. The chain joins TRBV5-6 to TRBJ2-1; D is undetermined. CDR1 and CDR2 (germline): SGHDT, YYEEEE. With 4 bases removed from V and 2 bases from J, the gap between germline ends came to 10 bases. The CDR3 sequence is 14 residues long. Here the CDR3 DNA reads TGTGCCAGCAGCCCAGGCACCCCCTACAATGAGCAGTTCTTC. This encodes CASSPGTPYNEQFF.

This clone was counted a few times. This CDR3 is CASSPGDRGLSKDTQYF. In DNA form, the CDR3 reads TGCGCCAGCAGCCCAGGGGACAGGGGACTCTCCAAAGATACGCAGTATTTT. The chain has TRBV5-1 and TRBJ2-3, with 10 bases matching TRBD1. CDR1 SGHRS and CDR2 YFSETQ come from the germline V gene. CDR3 length: 17 residues. Trimming cost V 4 bases and J 5 bases; bases outside gene matches: 13.

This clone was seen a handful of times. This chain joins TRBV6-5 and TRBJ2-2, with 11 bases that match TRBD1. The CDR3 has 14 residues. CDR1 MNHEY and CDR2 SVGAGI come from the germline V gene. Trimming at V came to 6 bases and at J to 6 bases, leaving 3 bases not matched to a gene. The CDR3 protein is CASSGQGAAGELFF. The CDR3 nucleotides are TGTGCCAGCAGCGGACAGGGGGCGGCCGGGGAGCTGTTTTTT.

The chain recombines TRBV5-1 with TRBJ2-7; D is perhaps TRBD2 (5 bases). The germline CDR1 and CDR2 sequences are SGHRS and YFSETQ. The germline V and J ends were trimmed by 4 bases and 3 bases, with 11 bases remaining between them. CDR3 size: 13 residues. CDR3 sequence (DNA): TGCGCCAGCAGCATAGGACTGAACTACGAGCAGTACTTC. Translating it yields CASSIGLNYEQYF.

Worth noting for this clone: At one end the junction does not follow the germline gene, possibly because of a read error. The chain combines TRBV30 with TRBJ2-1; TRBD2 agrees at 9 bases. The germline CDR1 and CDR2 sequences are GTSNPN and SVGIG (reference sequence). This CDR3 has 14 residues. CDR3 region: CAYSGGGAADEQFF. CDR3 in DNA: TGCGCTTATTCAGGCGGGGGGGCCGCCGATGAGCAGTTCTTC. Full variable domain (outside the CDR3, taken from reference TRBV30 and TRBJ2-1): SQTIHQWPATLVQPVGSPLSLECTVEGTSNPNLYWYRQAAGRGLQLLFYSVGIGQISSEVPQNLSASRPQDRQFILSSKKLLLSDSGFYLCAYSGGGAADEQFFGPGTRLTVL.